The present T cell receptor beta chain was sequenced within a study of patients and donors after allogeneic stem cell transplantation. MiXCR, applied by TCRdb to the RT-PCR reads, yields one record per CDR3 protein. The sample contains about a million distinct CDR3 sequences, under 20% of which appear only once. The sample consisted of blood, either unsorted or a sorted T cell fraction (not recorded which). The origin of this receptor is a human donor who was either an allogeneic HSCT recipient or a stem cell or donor lymphocyte infusion donor (not recorded which). It is not recorded whose cells these are; they may come from a transplant donor.

The CDR3 loop reads CATSKEGASGRETQYF. In nucleotides, the CDR3 is TGTGCCACCAGCAAGGAAGGGGCTAGCGGGAGAGAGACCCAGTACTTC. V usage is TRBV15 and J usage is TRBJ2-5; TRBD2 aligns across 10 bases. The CDR3 spans 16 residues. Germline V lookup: CDR1 LNHNV, CDR2 YYDKDF (reference sequence). The V segment lost 4 bases and the J segment 4 bases; nucleotides outside the gene matches: 9.